The sequence of this TCR beta chain was determined in a study of Graves' ophthalmopathy and Graves' hyperthyroidism. Study observations and caveats: Blood was where most expanded thyroid clonotypes above 0.001 frequency also turned up.

Germline CDR1 is MNHNS and CDR2 is SASEGT. Trimming took 9 bases from V and 4 from J, leaving 3 bases between them. The CDR3 sequence is 10 residues long. CDR3 regions of TCR beta were amplified from RNA transcripts. Scientists carried out first-round RT-PCR using HTBI primers and then a second-round multiplex PCR. Using its own MiXCR run on the multiplex PCR reads, TCRdb lists one record per CDR3 protein. The sample comprises 170,000 or so distinct CDR3 sequences, around two fifths of which are singletons, and around 5.8% rests with the top ten. This clonotype has a handful of counts. Its antigen remains unidentified. Exclusion covered patients with other autoimmune diseases or uncontrolled infections (as well as pregnancy or lactation).

The rearrangement uses TRBV6-1 and TRBJ2-2; no clear D gene. The clonotype originates from a middle-aged woman with Graves' ophthalmopathy. Sequences were obtained from peripheral blood. The CDR3, as DNA: TGTGCCAGTTCCACCGGGGAGCTGTTTTTT. It translates to CASSTGELFF.